The source of this T cell receptor beta chain is a study of blood T cell repertoires in COVID-19. The authors' processing: Amplification from reference gene primers served as the basis for estimated nucleated cell counts. Produced via immunoSEQ multiplex PCR; TCRdb's table is partial and in-frame only. Clonal size and the V and J genes are those of that table, whereas D and trimming came from the DNA. The sample consists of more than 75,000 clones, 75% to 90% of them appearing once. Germline loops: CDR1 KGHSH, CDR2 LQKENI. The CDR3 has 15 amino acids. The V and J ends lost 5 bases and 4 bases, in that order; junction bases with no gene match: 7.

The chain carries TRBV18 and TRBJ1-2; 10 nucleotides match TRBD1. The sequence was collected from a human donor in a cohort sampled during active COVID-19. Sequencing input: peripheral blood. Here the CDR3 DNA reads TGTGCCAGCTCAAGGGTCCGACAGGGGGCCTATGGCTACACCTTC. Translation gives CASSRVRQGAYGYTF.